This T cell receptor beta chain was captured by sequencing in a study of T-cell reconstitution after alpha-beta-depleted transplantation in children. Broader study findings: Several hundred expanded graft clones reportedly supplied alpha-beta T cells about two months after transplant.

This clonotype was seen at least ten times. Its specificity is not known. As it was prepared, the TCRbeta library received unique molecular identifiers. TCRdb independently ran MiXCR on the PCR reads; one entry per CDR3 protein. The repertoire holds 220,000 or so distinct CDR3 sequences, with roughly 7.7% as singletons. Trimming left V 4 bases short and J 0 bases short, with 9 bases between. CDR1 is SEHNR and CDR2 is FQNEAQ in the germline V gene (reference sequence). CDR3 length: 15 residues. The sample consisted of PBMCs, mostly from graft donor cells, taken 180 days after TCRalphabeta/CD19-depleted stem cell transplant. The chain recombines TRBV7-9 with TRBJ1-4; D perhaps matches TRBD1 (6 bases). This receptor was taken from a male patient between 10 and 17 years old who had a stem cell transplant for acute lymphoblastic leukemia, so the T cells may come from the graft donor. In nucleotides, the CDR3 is TGTGCCAGCAGCTACAGGGTTTCAACTAATGAAAAACTGTTTTTT. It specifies CASSYRVSTNEKLFF.